This paragraph reports one TCR beta chain. What this receptor recognizes is not known. Per-base quality was not reported, and no clone a single base away is much larger than it. The data derive from a study of shared clonotypes between healthy human individuals (dated by TCRdb to 2018 to 2021). Turning to the overall study: The cohort included three men and a couple of women between 18 and 49 years of age. Each donor's leukapheresis produced roughly between roughly 0.85 and 10 billion PBMCs. To increase sequencing depth and limit assay-specific biases, TCR repertoire library preparation and sequencing were carried out by different laboratories using diverse techniques. To estimate repertoire size and how much clonotype sharing occurs between individuals, the study deeply sequenced the blood TCR repertoires of a handful of healthy adults. For each donor, CD4 naive and CD4 memory were each given three plates, CD8 naive was given two plates, and CD8 memory was given one plate. Overall study outcomes, separate from this receptor: Compared with non-shared clonotypes, clonotypes shared by all four sorted-subset donors had higher generation probabilities. Pairwise subsampling led to the expectation that sequencing depth would affect the degree of clonotype sharing among donors. When four donors were compared, the shared fraction of clonotypes was about 5% for naive CD4, more than 3% for naive CD8, 2.3% for memory CD4, and roughly 0.4% for memory CD8. Sampling was restricted to blood, and TCR repertoires in tissue are likely to differ from TCR repertoires in blood. Because the study included only a small number of donors, the genetic and exposure-history diversity represented was limited. Naive subsets generally had larger estimated clonotype richness than memory subsets did. Rarefaction of sorted-subset datasets indicated incomplete sequencing despite the large sequencing depth.

Donors were healthy HIV-negative adults with no recently reported acute infections or vaccinations. Every donor was a Caucasian adult residing in Nashville, Tennessee, USA. CD4+ T cells were enriched through magnetic negative selection, after which naive cells were positively selected on CD45RA and the remaining negative fraction served as the memory subset. After blood collection by leukapheresis, PBMCs were isolated using Ficoll-Histopaque density gradient centrifugation and then cryopreserved in the vapor phase of liquid nitrogen. Purity and quantity of every magnetically sorted T cell population were checked by analytical flow cytometry. Genomic DNA was isolated from every sorted fraction and measured by UV absorbance on a Nanodrop 2000c. Using the deep immunoSEQ assay, multiplex PCR amplified TCR CDR3 regions from genomic DNA. Genomic DNA extracted from each cell subset was distributed evenly over all wells of several immunoSEQ 96-well plates, and each plate served as one replicate. For sorted subsets, 200 to 250 ng of genomic DNA, equivalent to around 29,000 T cell genomes, went into each replicate PCR. Purified libraries were quantified with a Qubit 3.0 fluorometer, sized on a Bioanalyzer 2100, and re-quantified with the KAPA Library Quantification kit. Every immunoSEQ 96-well plate was sequenced on a dedicated single-read 150-cycle Illumina NextSeq 550 flow cell. The authors' pipeline ran thus. The immunoSEQ output contained only junctional sequences without quality scores, so filtering could not match that applied to full-length reads. Sequences were annotated with PyIR, a Python wrapper for IgBLAST v1.9, and V/J genes and CDR3 were assigned using IMGT germline references. Any read was removed if the V/J assignment was weak (E-value above 1e-6), the CDR3 was missing, or the read contained stop codons, out-of-frame junctions, or ambiguous translated residues. V3J clonotypes were defined as sequences sharing the same inferred V gene, J gene, and CDR3 amino acid sequence. Percentage overlap between repertoires was calculated by dividing the number of shared unique clonotypes by the size of the smaller repertoire. Three approaches were used to assess repertoire richness: RTK rarefaction, the Chao1 estimator, and Recon v2.1 estimates of unobserved clonotypes. Generation probabilities were computed with OLGA for all TCRbeta clonotypes obtained by the gDNA method from a handful of donors. What TCRdb holds here is the immuneACCESS table cut down to in-frame rearrangements. Part of the clones is not present; checked against another copy, under half of the missing clones reflect an unresolved V gene, and the others are unexplained. The V and J calls and clone size come from that table; D and trimming were worked out from the DNA. Within this sample are some 2.4 million clones, with 80% to 95% of them counted one time only. The ten largest account for 0.35% to 0.45% of the sample.

The germline V gene sets CDR1 to MDHEN and CDR2 to SYDVKM. The CDR3 starts with the cysteine, ends with the phenylalanine, and has 17 residues. Of all the DNA, just the CDR3 is kept, 51 bases in frame from base 1. Between the V and J ends, shortened by 4 bases and 3 bases respectively, the junction contains 20 bases. This chain joins TRBV28 to TRBJ2-3, with TRBD2 perhaps the D gene, on 7 matching bases. The source is a man aged 18 to 30 in good health. Some clones in this sample may be carry-over from other donors' samples. The sample consisted of naive CD4+ T cells from PBMCs. This specimen's cell subset or site label, per the study, means: CD45RA+ positively selected. The nucleotide sequence reads TGTGCCAGCAGTTCACGGTTATGGGGGGGCCCAACAGATACGCAGTATTTT. Translated, it reads CASSSRLWGGPTDTQYF.